Each of the 21 T cell receptor beta chains below was sequenced from the same sample in a study of identical twins. Each CDR3 protein gets one entry after TCRdb re-called the 5' RACE reads with MiXCR. The profile shows about 690,000 distinct CDR3 sequences, around 6% of them singletons. Sequenced input: naive T cells sorted from blood. Every receptor here comes from a man between 18 and 29 years old in good health.

This clonotype was seen ten or more times. The chain employs TRBV12-3 or TRBV12-4 and TRBJ2-2, with a possible D match to TRBD1 (6 bases). V was clipped by 10 bases and J by 4 bases, with 16 bases between them. There are 14 residues in the CDR3. The CDR3 loop is CATKRLGGTGELFF. The CDR3 region has the DNA TGTGCCACCAAACGTCTAGGGGGCACCGGGGAGCTGTTTTTT.

This clonotype was recorded at least ten times. The chain employs TRBV9 and TRBJ2-5, with 11 nucleotides matching TRBD2. Trimming took 4 bases from V and 4 from J; bases not matched to a gene: 15. The CDR3 totals 18 residues. Germline V gene lookup returns CDR1 SGDLS and CDR2 YYNGEE. CDR3 protein: CASSPVGLAGGFSETQYF. As DNA, the CDR3 is TGTGCCAGCAGCCCCGTCGGGCTAGCGGGAGGATTTTCAGAGACCCAGTACTTC.

The rearrangement links TRBV20-1 to TRBJ2-1; 7 bases agree with TRBD1. Germline V CDR1 and CDR2: DFQATT, SNEGSKA (reference sequence). CDR3 size: 11 residues. The V and J ends lost 7 bases and 10 bases, in that order; junction bases with no gene match: 7. The CDR3 bases are TGCAGTGTACCGGACAGGTCAGAGCAGTTCTTC. Translation: CSVPDRSEQFF.

The V gene is TRBV14, the J gene TRBJ1-1, with D perhaps matching TRBD1 (5 bases). The germline V and J ends were trimmed by 0 bases and 2 bases, with 16 bases remaining between them. This CDR3 has 17 residues. The V gene's germline CDR1 is SGHDN and CDR2 FVKESK. DNA for the CDR3: TGTGCCAGCAGCCAAGATCTGATTGTGGGGGGTAACACTGAAGCTTTCTTT. This sequence encodes CASSQDLIVGGNTEAFF.

In its sample, this clonotype was seen a few times. The chain is built from TRBV20-1 and TRBJ2-2; 8 nucleotides agree with TRBD2. In germline, CDR1 is DFQATT, CDR2 SNEGSKA (reference sequence). The J segment lost 6 bases and the V segment lost 6 bases, leaving 18 bases of the junction unmatched. The CDR3 covers 17 residues. The CDR3 sequence: CSALALLAGEGSGELFF. The CDR3 nucleotides read TGCAGTGCCCTAGCACTCCTAGCGGGCGAGGGGTCCGGGGAGCTGTTTTTT.

Many counts were recorded for this clonotype. The genes are TRBV12-3 or TRBV12-4 and TRBJ2-2, with D possibly being TRBD1 (6 bases). V shed 2 bases and J shed 2 bases, with 9 bases lying between them. This CDR3 comprises 15 residues. CDR3 DNA sequence: TGTGCCAGCAGTTTAAACAGGGCAAACACCGGGGAGCTGTTTTTT. Translation: CASSLNRANTGELFF.

This clonotype was seen at least ten times. This sequence joins TRBV9 and TRBJ1-5, with TRBD1 identical over 8 bases. Per the germline V gene, CDR1 is SGDLS and CDR2 is YYNGEE. Trimming removed 1 base from V and 1 base from J; junction bases left unmatched: 1. The CDR3 has 15 amino acids. In nucleotides, the CDR3 is TGTGCCAGCAGCGTATCAGGGGGCAGCAATCAGCCCCAGCATTTT. Translating it yields CASSVSGGSNQPQHF.

This clonotype was seen repeatedly, ten times or more. The chain's CDR3 is CASSLKQGLLDEQFF. The CDR3 DNA reads as TGCGCCAGCAGCTTGAAGCAGGGTTTGTTGGATGAGCAGTTCTTC. The genes are TRBV5-1 and TRBJ2-1, with D tentatively TRBD1 (5 bases). This CDR3 has 15 residues. The V and J ends lost 1 base and 8 bases respectively, with 16 bases between them. From germline, CDR1 is SGHRS and CDR2 YFSETQ.

Regarding this clonotype: One end of the junction varies from germline; a read error may be responsible. This rearrangement joins TRBV6-2 or TRBV6-3 to TRBJ2-7, with D perhaps matching TRBD1 (6 bases). This CDR3 spans 17 amino acids. Germline V gene lookup returns CDR1 MNHEY and CDR2 SVGEGT. CDR3: CAGSYHLRDIFTYEQYF. CDR3 nucleotide sequence: TGTGCCGGCAGTTACCATCTTAGGGACATCTTCACCTACGAGCAGTACTTC.

This clonotype was seen ten or more times. The V call is TRBV7-8, the J call TRBJ1-4, with D uncertain. Germline V gene data show CDR1 as SGHVS and CDR2 as FQNEAQ. The CDR3 has 14 residues. Trimming took 5 bases from V and 5 from J, leaving 12 bases between them. CDR3 sequence (DNA): TGTGCCAGCAGCCCCCGCAGGTCGAATGAAAAACTGTTTTTT. This sequence encodes CASSPRRSNEKLFF.

J is TRBJ2-7 and V is TRBV6-2 or TRBV6-3, with D hard to call. Per the germline V gene, CDR1 is MNHEY and CDR2 is SVGEGT. This CDR3 comprises 15 residues. Between the trimmed V and J ends, which lost 0 bases and 3 bases, there was a span of 12 bases. CDR3: CASSYSPRVHYEQYF. The CDR3 DNA is TGTGCCAGCAGTTACTCCCCACGAGTGCACTACGAGCAGTACTTC.

This clonotype was found many times. The V gene is TRBV6-1, the J gene TRBJ2-7; 8 bases fit TRBD2. CDR3 length: 14 amino acids. Germline values: CDR1 MNHNS, CDR2 SASEGT. V lost 5 bases to trimming and J lost 0 bases; unmatched junction nucleotides: 3. This CDR3 is CASSPTSGSYEQYV. For the CDR3, the DNA is TGTGCCAGCAGTCCTACTAGCGGCTCCTACGAGCAGTACGTC.

This clonotype was counted many times. This chain uses TRBV11-2 with TRBJ2-7; no reliable D call. Per the germline V gene, CDR1 is SGHAT and CDR2 is FQNNGV. The CDR3 runs 15 residues. The ends were cut back, 1 base at V and 2 bases at J, with 12 bases in the middle. The DNA of the CDR3 is TGTGCCAGCAGCTTAGGAATGGCTAGAACCTACGAGCAGTACTTC. It is translated as CASSLGMARTYEQYF.

At least ten counts were recorded for this clonotype. The chain recombines TRBV6-1 with TRBJ2-7; D is unclear. The CDR3 extends over 13 amino acids. Germline assignment: CDR1 MNHNS and CDR2 SASEGT. The germline V and J ends were trimmed by 6 bases and 3 bases, with 12 bases remaining between them. The CDR3 DNA reads as TGTGCCAGCAGCGTGTTGAGGAGCTACGAGCAGTACTTC. Protein: CASSVLRSYEQYF.

This clonotype was seen only a few times. The V and J genes are TRBV20-1 and TRBJ2-1; 15 bases are shared with TRBD2. This CDR3 spans 17 amino acids. J was trimmed by 7 bases and V by 3 bases; bases with no gene match: 10. Germline lookup yields CDR1 DFQATT and CDR2 SNEGSKA (reference sequence). The chain's CDR3 is CSARAYTGTSGRNEQFF. CDR3 coding DNA: TGCAGTGCTAGGGCCTACACCGGGACTAGCGGGAGGAATGAGCAGTTCTTC.

This clonotype was seen many times. The DNA of the CDR3 is TGTGCCAGCAGTTCACTCGCTGGGGCCTACGAGCAGTACTTC. It is translated as CASSSLAGAYEQYF. V and J are TRBV27 and TRBJ2-7, with D hard to call. The germline V gene has CDR1 MNHEY and CDR2 SMNVEV (reference sequence). The CDR3 extends over 14 amino acids. The V end was cut by 4 bases, the J end by 2 bases, with 12 bases between.

This clonotype was counted only a few times. The V call is TRBV12-3 or TRBV12-4, the J call TRBJ1-5; TRBD1 matches at 8 bases. V shed 5 bases and J 9 bases; nucleotides not matched to a gene: 12. The CDR3 is made up of 15 amino acids. The CDR3 region has the DNA TGTGCCAGCAGTACGCACCTACAGGGGGGTCGGCCCCAGCATTTT. This sequence encodes CASSTHLQGGRPQHF.

V and J are TRBV30 and TRBJ2-2; D is perhaps TRBD1 (6 bases). The CDR3 is made up of 15 amino acids. Trimming cost V 2 bases and J 3 bases, with 13 bases left between them. Germline V gene sequence: CDR1 GTSNPN, CDR2 SVGIG (reference sequence). The CDR3, as DNA: TGTGCCTGGAGTAGGCAGGGGCGCGACACCGGGGAGCTGTTTTTT. Its translation: CAWSRQGRDTGELFF. The full variable domain, completed using reference TRBV30 and TRBJ2-2, is SQTIHQWPATLVQPVGSPLSLECTVEGTSNPNLYWYRQAAGRGLQLLFYSVGIGQISSEVPQNLSASRPQDRQFILSSKKLLLSDSGFYLCAWSRQGRDTGELFFGEGSRLTVL.

This clonotype was detected ten times or more. The chain joins TRBV10-3 to TRBJ2-1, with TRBD2 identical over 9 bases. This CDR3 has 15 residues. Trimming at V came to 6 bases and at J to 10 bases, leaving 13 bases not matched to a gene. Germline V gene lookup returns CDR1 ENHRY and CDR2 SYGVKD. The CDR3 loop is CAISRLGTSSREQFF. CDR3 in DNA: TGTGCCATCAGCAGACTAGGGACTAGCTCTCGGGAGCAGTTCTTC.

The genes are TRBV29-1 and TRBJ2-5; 7 bases line up with TRBD2. Germline V gene data show CDR1 as SQVTM and CDR2 as ANQGSEA. With V trimmed by 3 bases and J by 2 bases, 9 bases remained unmatched. The CDR3 totals 15 residues. CDR3: CSVEPGRGVQETQYF. CDR3 nucleotide sequence: TGCAGCGTTGAGCCTGGACGGGGGGTTCAAGAGACCCAGTACTTC.

This sequence joins TRBV4-3 and TRBJ2-7; weak D call: TRBD2 (6 bases). This CDR3 is 14 amino acids long. Germline lookup yields CDR1 LGHNA and CDR2 YSLEER. V lost 2 bases and J 3 bases, leaving 11 bases between the germline ends. As DNA, the CDR3 is TGCGCCAGCAGCCAAAATGCGGGGCTCTACGAGCAGTACTTC. The encoded protein is CASSQNAGLYEQYF.